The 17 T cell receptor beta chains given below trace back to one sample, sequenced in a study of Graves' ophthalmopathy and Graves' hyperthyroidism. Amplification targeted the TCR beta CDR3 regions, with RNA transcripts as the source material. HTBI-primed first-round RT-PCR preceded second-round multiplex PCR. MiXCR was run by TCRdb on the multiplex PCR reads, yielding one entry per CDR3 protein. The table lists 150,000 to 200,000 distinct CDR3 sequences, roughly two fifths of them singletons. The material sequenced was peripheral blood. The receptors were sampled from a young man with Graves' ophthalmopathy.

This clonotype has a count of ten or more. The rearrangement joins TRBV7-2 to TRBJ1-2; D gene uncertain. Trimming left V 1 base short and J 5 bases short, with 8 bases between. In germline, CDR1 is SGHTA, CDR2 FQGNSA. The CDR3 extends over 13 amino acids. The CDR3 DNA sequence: TGTGCCAGCAGCTTAGACGGGAAATATGGCTACACCTTC. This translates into CASSLDGKYGYTF.

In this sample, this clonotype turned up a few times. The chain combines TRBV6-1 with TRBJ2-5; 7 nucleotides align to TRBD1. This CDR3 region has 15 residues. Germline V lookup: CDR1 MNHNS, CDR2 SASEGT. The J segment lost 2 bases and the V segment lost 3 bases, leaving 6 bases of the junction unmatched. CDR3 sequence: CASSDLGTAQETQYF. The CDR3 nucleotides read TGTGCCAGCAGTGACCTAGGGACAGCTCAAGAGACCCAGTACTTC.

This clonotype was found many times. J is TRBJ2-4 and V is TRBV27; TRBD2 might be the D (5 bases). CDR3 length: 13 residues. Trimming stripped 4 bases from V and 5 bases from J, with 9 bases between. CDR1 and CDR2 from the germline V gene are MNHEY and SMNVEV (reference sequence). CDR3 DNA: TGTGCCAGCAGTTGGAGTAGCGAAAACATTCAGTACTTC. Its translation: CASSWSSENIQYF.

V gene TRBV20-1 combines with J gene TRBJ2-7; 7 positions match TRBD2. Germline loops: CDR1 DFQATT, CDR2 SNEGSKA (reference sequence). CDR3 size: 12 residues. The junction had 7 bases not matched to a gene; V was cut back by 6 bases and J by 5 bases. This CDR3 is CSAISGTHEQYF. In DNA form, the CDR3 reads TGCAGTGCCATCAGCGGGACCCACGAGCAGTACTTC.

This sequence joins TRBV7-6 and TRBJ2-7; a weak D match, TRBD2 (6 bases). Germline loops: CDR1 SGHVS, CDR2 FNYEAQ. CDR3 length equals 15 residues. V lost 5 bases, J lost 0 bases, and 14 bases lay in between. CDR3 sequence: CASSGAFGSSYEQYF. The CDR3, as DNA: TGTGCCAGCAGCGGCGCGTTCGGGAGCTCCTACGAGCAGTACTTC.

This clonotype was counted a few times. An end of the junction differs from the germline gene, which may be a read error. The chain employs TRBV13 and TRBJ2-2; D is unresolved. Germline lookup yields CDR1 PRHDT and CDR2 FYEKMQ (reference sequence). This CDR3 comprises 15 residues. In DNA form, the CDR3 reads TGTGCCAGCAGTTTAGATTCACCCAACACCGGGGAGCTGTTTTTT. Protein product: CASSLDSPNTGELFF.

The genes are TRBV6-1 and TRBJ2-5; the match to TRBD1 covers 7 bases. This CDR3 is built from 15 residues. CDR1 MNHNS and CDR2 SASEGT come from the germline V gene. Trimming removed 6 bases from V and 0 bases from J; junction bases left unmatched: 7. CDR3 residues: CASSRDRQYQETQYF. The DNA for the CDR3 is TGTGCCAGCAGCAGGGACAGACAGTACCAAGAGACCCAGTACTTC.

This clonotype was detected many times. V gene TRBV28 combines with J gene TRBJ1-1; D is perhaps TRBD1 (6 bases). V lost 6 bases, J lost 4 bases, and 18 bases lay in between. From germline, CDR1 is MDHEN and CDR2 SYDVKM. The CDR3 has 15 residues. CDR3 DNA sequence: TGTGCCAGCAGCTCCACTGTAGGGGGTGCCACTGAAGCTTTCTTT. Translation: CASSSTVGGATEAFF.

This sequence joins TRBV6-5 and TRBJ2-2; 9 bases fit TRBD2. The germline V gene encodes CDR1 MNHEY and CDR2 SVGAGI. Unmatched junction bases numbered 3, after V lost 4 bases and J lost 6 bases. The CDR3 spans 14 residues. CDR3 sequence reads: CASSWLAGPGELFF. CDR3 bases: TGTGCCAGCAGTTGGCTAGCGGGACCCGGGGAGCTGTTTTTT.

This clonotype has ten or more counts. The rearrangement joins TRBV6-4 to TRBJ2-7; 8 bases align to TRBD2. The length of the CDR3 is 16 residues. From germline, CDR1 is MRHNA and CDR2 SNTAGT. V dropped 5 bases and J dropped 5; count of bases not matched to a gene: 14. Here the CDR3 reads CASSFQSGSGIDEQYF. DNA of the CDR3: TGTGCCAGCAGTTTCCAGAGCGGGAGCGGTATCGACGAGCAGTACTTC.

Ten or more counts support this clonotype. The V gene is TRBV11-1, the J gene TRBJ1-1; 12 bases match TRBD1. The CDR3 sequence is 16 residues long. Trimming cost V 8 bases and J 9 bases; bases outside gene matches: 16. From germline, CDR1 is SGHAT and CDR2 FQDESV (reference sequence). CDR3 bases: TGTGCCAGCGGCCTTGGGACAGGGGGCAGGAATATTAAAGCTTTCTTT. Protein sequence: CASGLGTGGRNIKAFF.

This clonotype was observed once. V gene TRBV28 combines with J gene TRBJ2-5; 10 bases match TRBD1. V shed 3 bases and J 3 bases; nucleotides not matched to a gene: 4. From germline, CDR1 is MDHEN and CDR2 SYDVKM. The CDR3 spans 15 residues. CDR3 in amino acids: CASSLAGQGKETQYF. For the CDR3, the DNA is TGTGCCAGCAGTTTGGCGGGACAGGGGAAAGAGACCCAGTACTTC.

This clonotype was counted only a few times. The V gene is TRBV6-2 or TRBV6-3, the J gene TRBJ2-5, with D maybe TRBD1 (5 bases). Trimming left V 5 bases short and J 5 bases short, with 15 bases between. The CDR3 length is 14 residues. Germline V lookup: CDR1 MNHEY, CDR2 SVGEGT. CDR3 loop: CASSGSPWGETQYF. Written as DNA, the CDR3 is TGTGCCAGCAGTGGCTCCCCGTGGGGCGAGACCCAGTACTTC.

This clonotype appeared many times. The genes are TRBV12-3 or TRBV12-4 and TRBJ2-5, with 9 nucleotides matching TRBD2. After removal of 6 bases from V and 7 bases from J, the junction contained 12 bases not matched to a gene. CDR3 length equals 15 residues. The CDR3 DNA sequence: TGTGCCAGCAGCCCGGAGACTAGCGGTTCAGGGACCCAGTACTTC. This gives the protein CASSPETSGSGTQYF.

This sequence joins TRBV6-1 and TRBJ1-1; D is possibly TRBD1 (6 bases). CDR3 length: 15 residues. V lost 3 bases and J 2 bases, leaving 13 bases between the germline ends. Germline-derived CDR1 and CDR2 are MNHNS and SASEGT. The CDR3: CASSDRDTSNTEAFF. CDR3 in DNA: TGTGCCAGCAGTGATCGGGACACATCTAACACTGAAGCTTTCTTT.

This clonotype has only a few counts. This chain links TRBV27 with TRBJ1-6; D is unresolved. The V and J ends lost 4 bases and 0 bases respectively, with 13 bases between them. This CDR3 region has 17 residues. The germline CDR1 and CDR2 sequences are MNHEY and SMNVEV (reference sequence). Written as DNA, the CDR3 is TGTGCCAGCAGTTCCAGGACGGAGAGCTCCTATAATTCACCCCTCCACTTT. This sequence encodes CASSSRTESSYNSPLHF.

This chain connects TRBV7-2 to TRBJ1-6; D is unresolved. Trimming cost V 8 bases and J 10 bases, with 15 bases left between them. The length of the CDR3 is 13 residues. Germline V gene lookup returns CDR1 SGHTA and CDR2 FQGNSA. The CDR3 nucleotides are TGTGCCAGCTTAGGGATTATCGGCTCACCCCTCCACTTT. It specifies CASLGIIGSPLHF.